The TCR beta chain under discussion was sequenced for a study of regulatory T cells in long-lasting Graves disease. In regard to this clonotype: What it recognizes is unknown.

Time point specified: newly diagnosed GD, antithyroid drugs for less than 3 months. Preparation of the TCR library used RNA extracted from PBMCs. Findings and caveats of the study: Samples came from peripheral blood alone, without thyroid tissue.

V was trimmed by 8 bases and J by 10 bases, leaving 15 bases between them. Germline CDR1 MDHEN, CDR2 SYDVKM. This CDR3 has 11 residues. Arm-PCR with iRepertoire HTBI primers amplified the CDR3 regions for these TCR beta libraries. TCRdb processed the multiplex PCR reads anew with MiXCR; each CDR3 protein has one entry. The data hold 410,000 or so distinct CDR3 sequences, with under 15% observed a single time. The sample also formed part of further work on T cells in Graves' hyperthyroidism and ophthalmopathy.

The rearrangement joins TRBV28 to TRBJ2-7; no definite D call. The clonotype comes from a woman aged 30 to 39 with Graves disease. Sequencing used peripheral blood mononuclear cells (PBMCs), obtained at new diagnosis, from a patient treated with antithyroid drugs. The CDR3 DNA follows: TGTGCCAGCGGCGCCTCGTTCTTTCAGTACTTC. It translates to CASGASFFQYF.